Shown below are 3 T cell receptor beta chains from a single sample sequenced in a study of blood T cell repertoires in COVID-19. Profiling relied on immunoSEQ multiplex PCR, and the TCRdb table lists in-frame clones only, not all of them. The sample lists approximately 97,000 clones, roughly 84% occurring once. Input material: peripheral blood. Receptors were obtained from a human donor in a cohort sampled during active COVID-19.

The gene calls are TRBV30 and TRBJ2-7; TRBD2 is a possible D gene (5 bases). The CDR3 totals 14 residues. The V gene's germline CDR1 is GTSNPN and CDR2 SVGIG (reference sequence). Trimming stripped 0 bases from V and 2 bases from J, with 11 bases between. This CDR3 is CAWSVPDSPYEQYF. The DNA for the CDR3 is TGTGCCTGGAGTGTACCGGACTCCCCCTACGAGCAGTACTTC.

The V and J genes are TRBV6-5 and TRBJ1-1; tentatively, D is TRBD1 (5 bases). The CDR3 length is 13 residues. CDR1 is MNHEY and CDR2 is SVGAGI in the germline V gene. V was trimmed by 6 bases and J by 8 bases, leaving 16 bases between them. The CDR3 region has the DNA TGTGCCAGCAGACCCCCAGGGCCTCCAGAAGCTTTCTTT. Translated, it gives CASRPPGPPEAFF.

The chain couples TRBV6-2 or TRBV6-3 to TRBJ1-6; perhaps TRBD1 as D (6 bases). V was clipped by 0 bases and J by 10 bases, with 13 bases between them. This CDR3 has 15 amino acids. Germline lookup yields CDR1 MNHEY and CDR2 SVGEGT. For the CDR3, the DNA is TGTGCCAGCAGTTACTCGGCAGGGGCCGGATCACCCCTCCACTTT. It encodes CASSYSAGAGSPLHF.